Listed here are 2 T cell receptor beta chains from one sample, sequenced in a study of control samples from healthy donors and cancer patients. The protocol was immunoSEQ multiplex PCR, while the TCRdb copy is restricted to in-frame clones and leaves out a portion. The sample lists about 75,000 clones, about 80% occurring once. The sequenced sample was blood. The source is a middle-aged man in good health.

The CDR3 loop is CASSLGRGLNQPQHF. The CDR3 region has the DNA TGTGCCAGCAGCTTGGGCAGGGGGCTCAATCAGCCCCAGCATTTT. The chain is built from TRBV5-6 and TRBJ1-5; 8 bases align to TRBD1. Germline CDR1 and CDR2: SGHDT and YYEEEE. The CDR3 totals 15 residues. V lost 0 bases to trimming and J lost 3 bases; unmatched junction nucleotides: 2.

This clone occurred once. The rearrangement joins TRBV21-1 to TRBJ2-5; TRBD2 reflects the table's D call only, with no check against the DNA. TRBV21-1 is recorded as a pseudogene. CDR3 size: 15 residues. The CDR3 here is CASSKKHGGGETQYF. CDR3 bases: TGTGCCAGCAGCAAAAAACATGGGGGGGGCGAGACCCAGTACTTC.